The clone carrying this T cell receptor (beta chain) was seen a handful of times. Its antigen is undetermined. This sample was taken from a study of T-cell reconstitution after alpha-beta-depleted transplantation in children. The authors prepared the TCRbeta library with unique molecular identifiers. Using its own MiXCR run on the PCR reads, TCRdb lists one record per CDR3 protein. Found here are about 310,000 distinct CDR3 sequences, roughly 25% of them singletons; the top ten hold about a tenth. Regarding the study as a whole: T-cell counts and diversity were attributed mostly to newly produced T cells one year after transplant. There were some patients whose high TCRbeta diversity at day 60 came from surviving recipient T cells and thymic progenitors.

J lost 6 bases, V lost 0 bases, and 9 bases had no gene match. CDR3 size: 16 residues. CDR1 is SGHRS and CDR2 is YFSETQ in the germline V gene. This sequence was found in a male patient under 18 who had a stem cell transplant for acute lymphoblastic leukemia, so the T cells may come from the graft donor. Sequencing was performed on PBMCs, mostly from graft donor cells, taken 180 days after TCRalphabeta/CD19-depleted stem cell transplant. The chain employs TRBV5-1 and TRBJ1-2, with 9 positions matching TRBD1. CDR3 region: CASSLAGQGYLDGYTF. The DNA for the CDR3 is TGCGCCAGCAGCTTGGCGGGACAGGGTTATTTAGATGGCTACACCTTC.